The 20 T cell receptor beta chains below all came from one sample that was sequenced in a study of cytomegalovirus exposure and HLA in healthy donors. Only in-frame clones appear in the TCRdb table, and some are missing; sequencing was by immunoSEQ multiplex PCR. In the table there are more than 200,000 clones, roughly 87% of which are singletons. The sequencing sample was made of PBMCs. These receptors were collected from a woman younger than 45 in good health and CMV-seronegative.

The chain carries TRBV30 and TRBJ2-7, with TRBD2 identical over 8 bases. Per germline, CDR1 GTSNPN and CDR2 SVGIG (reference sequence). Germline trimming cut 1 base from V and 8 bases from J; bases unmatched to any gene: 13. This CDR3 spans 15 amino acids. The CDR3 DNA is TGTGCCTGGAGTGGGGGGGCGGGAGGCCTTCCTCAGCAGTACTTC. It yields the protein CAWSGGAGGLPQQYF.

The V call is TRBV27, the J call TRBJ1-4, with D tentatively TRBD1 (5 bases). This CDR3 region has 14 residues. The germline V gene encodes CDR1 MNHEY and CDR2 SMNVEV (reference sequence). V gave up 3 bases and J gave up 7 bases, with 12 bases separating them. The CDR3 protein is CASSFTWQGEKLFF. The CDR3 DNA reads TGTGCCAGCAGTTTTACCTGGCAGGGTGAAAAACTGTTTTTT.

J is TRBJ2-5 and V is TRBV6-5, with 7 positions matching TRBD1. Germline trimming cut 0 bases from V and 5 bases from J; bases unmatched to any gene: 6. The CDR3 totals 15 residues. Germline V CDR1 and CDR2: MNHEY, SVGAGI. Written as DNA, the CDR3 is TGTGCCAGCAGTTACTCAGGGGGCGGAACGGAGACCCAGTACTTC. The encoded protein is CASSYSGGGTETQYF.

The V and J genes are TRBV5-1 and TRBJ2-7; TRBD1 might be the D (5 bases). CDR3 size: 15 residues. Germline V gives CDR1 SGHRS, CDR2 YFSETQ. V was cut by 2 bases and J by 3 bases, with 15 bases left in between. For the CDR3, the DNA is TGCGCCAGCAGCTTTTGGCAGGGCCTGGGCTACGAGCAGTACTTC. Translating gives CASSFWQGLGYEQYF.

This chain uses TRBV11-2 with TRBJ2-7; no definite D call. The CDR3 runs 16 residues. Germline loops: CDR1 SGHAT, CDR2 FQNNGV. Trimming left V 3 bases short and J 4 bases short, with 19 bases between. For the CDR3, the DNA is TGTGCCAGCAGCTTTCTATATCGTGTGGCAAATTACGAGCAGTACTTC. Its translation: CASSFLYRVANYEQYF.

This clone was seen a few times. The rearrangement links TRBV7-2 to TRBJ2-6; 11 bases agree with TRBD2. V trimming: 2 bases; J trimming: 3 bases; junction bases outside the gene matches: 6. The CDR3 is 18 amino acids. From germline, CDR1 is SGHTA and CDR2 FQGNSA. This chain's CDR3 is CASSLRRLAGGGANVLTF. As DNA, the CDR3 is TGTGCCAGCAGCTTACGTCGGCTAGCGGGAGGTGGGGCCAACGTCCTGACTTTC.

The chain links TRBV2 to TRBJ2-3; D is ambiguous. V was trimmed by 0 bases and J by 2 bases, leaving 9 bases between them. The CDR3 covers 15 residues. Germline V CDR1 and CDR2: SNHLY, FYNNEI. CDR3 protein: CASSEAGSPTDTQYF. In DNA form, the CDR3 reads TGTGCCAGCAGTGAAGCGGGTAGTCCCACAGATACGCAGTATTTT.

V usage is TRBV7-3 and J usage is TRBJ2-7; a possible D gene is TRBD2 (6 bases). CDR3 length: 16 residues. Germline V gene lookup returns CDR1 SGHTA and CDR2 FQGTGA. Trimming removed 2 bases at V and 3 bases at J, with 17 bases between. The CDR3 nucleotides are TGTGCCAGCAGCTTAGGTCCAGTTGGGGGACTCTACGAGCAGTACTTC. This encodes CASSLGPVGGLYEQYF.

The chain is built from TRBV2 and TRBJ1-2; D remains unclear. The CDR3 consists of 11 residues. Per the germline V gene, CDR1 is SNHLY and CDR2 is FYNNEI. V was shortened by 4 bases and J by 8 bases, with 8 bases between the two germline ends. The CDR3 loop reads CASSGWEGYTF. CDR3 nucleotide sequence: TGTGCCAGCAGTGGGTGGGAAGGCTACACCTTC. The full variable domain, with the rest looked up from reference TRBV2 and TRBJ1-2, is EPEVTQTPSHQVTQMGQEVILRCVPISNHLYFYWYRQILGQKVEFLVSFYNNEISEKSEIFDDQFSVERPDGSNFTLKIRSTKLEDSAMYFCASSGWEGYTFGSGTRLTVV.

This chain uses TRBV27 with TRBJ2-1, with TRBD2 matching over 12 bases. Trimming cost V 4 bases and J 9 bases; bases outside gene matches: 16. This CDR3 is built from 18 residues. Germline CDR1 is MNHEY and CDR2 is SMNVEV (reference sequence). In nucleotides, the CDR3 is TGTGCCAGCAGTTCCGACCCAGGACTAGCGGGAAACCCGGTTGAGCAGTTCTTC. Amino acid sequence: CASSSDPGLAGNPVEQFF.

V gene TRBV10-3 combines with J gene TRBJ2-7; TRBD1 matches 9 bases. V gave up 6 bases and J gave up 3 bases; unmatched junction bases: 6. CDR1 is ENHRY and CDR2 is SYGVKD in the germline V gene. This CDR3 region has 14 residues. CDR3 sequence: CAISRTGECYEQYF. CDR3 nucleotide sequence: TGTGCCATCAGCCGGACAGGGGAGTGCTACGAGCAGTACTTC.

The chain uses TRBV5-4 and TRBJ2-7; 8 bases map to TRBD1. Germline V gene lookup returns CDR1 SGHNT and CDR2 YYREEE (reference sequence). CDR3 length equals 14 residues. Trimming removed 4 bases from V and 2 bases from J; junction bases left unmatched: 5. The CDR3 sequence: CASSLEQGAYEQYF. CDR3 in DNA: TGTGCCAGCAGCCTAGAACAGGGGGCCTACGAGCAGTACTTC. The whole variable domain, remainder taken from reference TRBV5-4 and TRBJ2-7, is ETGVTQSPTHLIKTRGQQVTLRCSSQSGHNTVSWYQQALGQGPQFIFQYYREEENGRGNFPPRFSGLQFPNYSSELNVNALELDDSALYLCASSLEQGAYEQYFGPGTRLTVT.

V and J are TRBV6-5 and TRBJ2-7; 9 bases line up with TRBD2. V lost 0 bases, J lost 6 bases, and 6 bases stayed unmatched. CDR3 length: 15 amino acids. Germline CDR1 and CDR2: MNHEY and SVGAGI. The CDR3 reads CASSYSVLAGSEQYF. In DNA, the CDR3 is TGTGCCAGCAGTTACTCAGTGCTAGCGGGAAGCGAGCAGTACTTC.

This chain joins TRBV27 and TRBJ2-1; D perhaps matches TRBD2 (5 bases). Germline CDR1 is MNHEY and CDR2 is SMNVEV (reference sequence). Trimming cost V 5 bases and J 4 bases, with 9 bases left between them. This CDR3 spans 13 amino acids. CDR3 in amino acids: CASSIAKYNEQFF. CDR3 coding DNA: TGTGCCAGCAGTATAGCGAAATACAATGAGCAGTTCTTC.

The J gene is TRBJ2-3, the V gene TRBV11-2; TRBD1 matches at 7 bases. The J segment lost 6 bases and the V segment lost 0 bases, leaving 12 bases of the junction unmatched. CDR1 and CDR2 (germline): SGHAT, FQNNGV. The CDR3 loop spans 17 amino acids. The CDR3 DNA sequence: TGTGCCAGCAGCTTAGATCACGTGACAGGGACCCTTGATACGCAGTATTTT. It is translated as CASSLDHVTGTLDTQYF.

The chain is built from TRBV2 and TRBJ2-3; D unclear. The CDR3 has 13 residues. The germline V and J ends were trimmed by 6 bases and 6 bases, with 13 bases remaining between them. In germline, CDR1 is SNHLY, CDR2 FYNNEI. The CDR3 coding sequence is TGTGCCAGCAGCGACGTCTTGGTCGATACGCAGTATTTT. Residues: CASSDVLVDTQYF.

The chain recombines TRBV19 with TRBJ1-2, with D tentatively TRBD1 (5 bases). Germline lookup yields CDR1 LNHDA and CDR2 SQIVND (reference sequence). The CDR3 extends over 15 amino acids. V was pared by 2 bases and J by 2 bases, with 12 bases between. The CDR3 nucleotides are TGTGCCAGTAGTATAAAGATGGGGGGGAACTATGGCTACACCTTC. It specifies CASSIKMGGNYGYTF.

The V gene is TRBV6-7, the J gene TRBJ2-1; either TRBD1 or TRBD2 may fit D (5 bases each). TRBV6-7 is assigned to the ORF class and has an uncertain function. The CDR3 length is 15 residues. Trimming removed 3 bases from V and 3 bases from J, with 12 bases in between. Here the CDR3 reads CASSYVRGDYNEQFF. The DNA of the CDR3 is TGTGCCAGCAGTTATGTGAGAGGGGACTACAATGAGCAGTTCTTC.

The rearrangement links TRBV7-2 to TRBJ2-3; D not resolved. V was pared by 5 bases and J by 3 bases, with 12 bases between. CDR1 is SGHTA, CDR2 FQGNSA, per germline. This CDR3 is built from 14 residues. CDR3 DNA: TGTGCCAGCAGCGCAAGTTCCGGGACAGATACGCAGTATTTT. Protein product: CASSASSGTDTQYF.

The chain uses TRBV4-1 and TRBJ2-5; 13 positions agree with TRBD2. The CDR3 loop spans 17 amino acids. V trimming: 0 bases; J trimming: 5 bases; junction bases outside the gene matches: 6. Germline CDR1 is MGHRA and CDR2 is YSYEKL. CDR3 loop: CASSQELAGGPRETQYF. The CDR3 DNA sequence: TGCGCCAGCAGCCAAGAACTAGCGGGAGGGCCAAGGGAGACCCAGTACTTC.